This TCR beta chain originates from a study of cytomegalovirus exposure and HLA in healthy donors. Both 60 Vbeta primers and 13 Jbeta primers went into the PCR. TCRdb's copy holds only in-frame clones and misses some; the assay was immunoSEQ multiplex PCR. Altogether 99,000 or so clones are present, over 70% being singletons, with the ten largest covering over 7.5%. Findings and limits, study-wide: A later analysis reportedly found that, within productive TCRs, an Asian-associated ancestry cluster had fewer N-insertions than the mean observed across the approximately 670 donors.

As concerns this clone: What it binds is not known.

Germline V gene sequence: CDR1 SNHLY, CDR2 FYNNEI. The CDR3 consists of 14 residues. V gave up 3 bases and J gave up 2 bases, with 8 bases separating them. This sequence originates from a woman between 40 and 55 years old in good health and CMV-seropositive. This chain links TRBV2 with TRBJ1-5; D unclear. Sequences were obtained from PBMCs. The CDR3 here is CASSEGYGNQPQHF. The CDR3, as DNA: TGTGCCAGCAGTGAGGGCTACGGCAATCAGCCCCAGCATTTT.